The 8 T cell receptor beta chains below come from one sample, sequenced in a study of T cells in Graves' hyperthyroidism and ophthalmopathy. Amplification of TCR beta CDR3 regions was performed using RNA transcripts as template. HTBI primers were used for first-round RT-PCR of the TCR CDR3. TCRdb independently ran MiXCR on the multiplex PCR reads; one entry per CDR3 protein. This table holds 400,000 or so distinct CDR3 sequences, roughly 15% found once. Material: blood. Receptors were obtained from a woman aged 55-75 years with Graves' ophthalmopathy.

This sequence joins TRBV14 and TRBJ2-2; TRBD1 matches 10 bases. Germline V gene lookup returns CDR1 SGHDN and CDR2 FVKESK. The CDR3 contains 17 residues. V was pared by 0 bases and J by 6 bases, with 7 bases of the junction left unmatched. The CDR3 region is CASSQDTGTGAAGELFF. The CDR3, as DNA: TGTGCCAGCAGCCAAGATACCGGGACAGGGGCGGCCGGGGAGCTGTTTTTT. The whole variable domain, filled in from reference TRBV14 and TRBJ2-2, reads EAGVTQFPSHSVIEKGQTVTLRCDPISGHDNLYWYRRVMGKEIKFLLHFVKESKQDESGMPNNRFLAERTGGTYSTLKVQPAELEDSGVYFCASSQDTGTGAAGELFFGEGSRLTVL.

The gene calls are TRBV29-1 and TRBJ2-7; D unresolved. Germline assignment: CDR1 SQVTM and CDR2 ANQGSEA. V was pared by 4 bases and J by 4 bases, with 11 bases between. There are 12 residues in the CDR3. The CDR3 DNA follows: TGCAGCGTTGGAACAAAAACTTACGAGCAGTACTTC. This sequence encodes CSVGTKTYEQYF.

The sample holds many counts of this clonotype. The V gene is TRBV7-8, the J gene TRBJ2-6; the D is unclear. The ends were cut back, 5 bases at V and 0 bases at J, with 8 bases in the middle. The CDR3 is 15 residues long. Germline values: CDR1 SGHVS, CDR2 FQNEAQ. CDR3: CASSPVGSGANVLTF. In DNA form, the CDR3 reads TGTGCCAGCAGCCCAGTTGGCTCTGGGGCCAACGTCCTGACTTTC.

This clonotype was recorded many times. The chain uses TRBV5-1 and TRBJ2-1; 8 bases align to TRBD2. The CDR3 covers 16 residues. The trim removed 4 bases at V and 7 bases at J, leaving 13 bases unmatched. Germline lookup yields CDR1 SGHRS and CDR2 YFSETQ. Written as DNA, the CDR3 is TGCGCCAGCAGCCCGCTGAAAACGGGAGGGGAAAATGAGCAGTTCTTC. It yields the protein CASSPLKTGGENEQFF.

This clonotype was found many times. The chain joins TRBV19 to TRBJ2-5; 7 nucleotides agree with TRBD2. Germline CDR1 reads LNHDA; CDR2 reads SQIVND (reference sequence). The junction had 8 bases not matched to a gene; V was cut back by 5 bases and J by 5 bases. This CDR3 contains 14 residues. The CDR3 reads CASSPSGGRETQYF. Here the CDR3 DNA reads TGTGCCAGTAGTCCCTCGGGGGGACGGGAGACCCAGTACTTC.

This clonotype was seen repeatedly, ten times or more. V usage is TRBV20-1 and J usage is TRBJ2-7; 8 positions match TRBD1. J lost 0 bases, V lost 0 bases, and 7 bases had no gene match. This CDR3 has 16 amino acids. Germline V lookup: CDR1 DFQATT, CDR2 SNEGSKA (reference sequence). The CDR3 DNA follows: TGCAGTGCTAGAGATCAAGGGACAGGTCGCTCCTACGAGCAGTACTTC. Protein: CSARDQGTGRSYEQYF.

At least ten counts were recorded for this clonotype. The chain has TRBV7-8 and TRBJ2-5, with 13 positions matching TRBD2. The CDR3 loop spans 16 amino acids. The germline V gene encodes CDR1 SGHVS and CDR2 FQNEAQ. V was pared by 5 bases and J by 5 bases, with 8 bases of the junction left unmatched. The CDR3, as DNA: TGTGCCAGCAGCCTCGGACTAGCGGGAGTGGGGGAGACCCAGTACTTC. Protein sequence: CASSLGLAGVGETQYF.

This chain links TRBV2 with TRBJ2-3; 14 nucleotides match TRBD2. Unmatched junction bases numbered 6, after V lost 4 bases and J lost 6 bases. The germline V gene has CDR1 SNHLY and CDR2 FYNNEI. The CDR3 sequence is 16 residues long. This CDR3 reads CASSGGTSGSFDTQYF. The CDR3 DNA sequence: TGTGCCAGCAGTGGAGGGACTAGCGGGAGTTTTGATACGCAGTATTTT.